The source of this T cell receptor beta chain is a study of molecular identifiers for immune sequencing clone quantification. On the study more broadly: Within a replicate experiment, RNA obtained from either roughly 18,000 or 92,000 naive CD8 cells was divided into five aliquots, and four of those aliquots were then sequenced.

This clonotype has ten or more counts. The CDR3 totals 12 residues. Trimming took 6 bases from V and 5 from J; bases not matched to a gene: 4. The germline CDR1 and CDR2 sequences are WNHNN and SYGVQD (reference sequence). TCRdb fed the PCR reads into MiXCR, producing one record per CDR3 protein. The sample shows 400,000 to 600,000 distinct CDR3 sequences, roughly 25% of them seen only once. The sequenced sample was naive CD8+ T cells from blood, with Jurkat cell RNA spiked in. The subset denotes: FACS-sorted CD8+CD4-CCR7+CD45RA+ naive T cells. This receptor was taken from a human donor in good health. Some libraries in this study had Jurkat cell RNA spiked in. The chain combines TRBV10-1 with TRBJ2-7; 7 nucleotides line up with TRBD1. CDR3 DNA sequence: TGCGCCAGCAGCCGCGACAGGGACGAGCAGTACTTC. Translation: CASSRDRDEQYF.